Detailed here is one T cell receptor (beta chain). These data belong to a study of blood T cell repertoires in COVID-19. At the level of the study: The United States, Italy and Spain provided the acute and convalescent COVID-19 samples. T cells, B-cell-depleted T cells, or PBMCs supplied cDNA or gDNA.

In the original processing: Reference gene primer amplification gave nucleated cell count estimates. The data were produced by immunoSEQ multiplex PCR, yet TCRdb's version contains in-frame clones alone and is incomplete. V and J calls and clone size are given by that table; D and trimming were obtained from the DNA. The table includes approximately 250,000 clones, 70% to 85% detected once. The CDR3 length is 13 residues. Germline values: CDR1 SGHDT, CDR2 YYEEEE. The trim removed 5 bases at V and 9 bases at J, leaving 7 bases unmatched. This sequence originates from a woman in her 40s who had recovered from COVID-19. Sequenced input: peripheral blood. The gene calls are TRBV5-6 and TRBJ1-2, with 10 bases aligning to TRBD1. The CDR3 region is CASSYQDRGSYTF. CDR3 bases: TGTGCCAGCAGTTACCAGGACAGGGGGAGCTACACCTTC. Using reference TRBV5-6 and TRBJ1-2 for the parts outside the CDR3, the full variable domain is DAGVTQSPTHLIKTRGQQVTLRCSPKSGHDTVSWYQQALGQGPQFIFQYYEEEERQRGNFPDRFSGHQFPNYSSELNVNALLLGDSALYLCASSYQDRGSYTFGSGTRLTVV.